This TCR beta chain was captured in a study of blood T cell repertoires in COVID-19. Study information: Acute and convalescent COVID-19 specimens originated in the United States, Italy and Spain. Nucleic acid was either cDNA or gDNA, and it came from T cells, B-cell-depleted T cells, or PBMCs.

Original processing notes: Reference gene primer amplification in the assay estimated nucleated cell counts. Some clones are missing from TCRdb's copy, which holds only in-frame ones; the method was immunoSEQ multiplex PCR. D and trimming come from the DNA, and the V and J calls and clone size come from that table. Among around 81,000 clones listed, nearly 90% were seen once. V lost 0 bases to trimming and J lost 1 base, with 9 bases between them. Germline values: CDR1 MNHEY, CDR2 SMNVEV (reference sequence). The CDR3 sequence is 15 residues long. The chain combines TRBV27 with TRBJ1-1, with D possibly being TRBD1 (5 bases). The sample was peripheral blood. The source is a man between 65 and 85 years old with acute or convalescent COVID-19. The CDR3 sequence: CASSLSGLPNTEAFF. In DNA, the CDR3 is TGTGCCAGCAGTTTATCGGGACTCCCGAACACTGAAGCTTTCTTT.